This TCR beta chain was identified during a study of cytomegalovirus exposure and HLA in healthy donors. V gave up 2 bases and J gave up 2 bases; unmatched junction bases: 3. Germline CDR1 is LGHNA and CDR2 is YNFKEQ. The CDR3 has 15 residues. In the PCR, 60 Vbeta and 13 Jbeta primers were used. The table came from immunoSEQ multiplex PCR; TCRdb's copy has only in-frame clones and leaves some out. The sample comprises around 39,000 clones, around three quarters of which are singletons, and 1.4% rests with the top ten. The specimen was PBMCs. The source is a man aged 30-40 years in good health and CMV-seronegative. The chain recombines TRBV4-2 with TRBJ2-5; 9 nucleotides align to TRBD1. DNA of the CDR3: TGTGCCAGCAGCCAAAGGGACAGGGCACAAGAGACCCAGTACTTC. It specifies CASSQRDRAQETQYF.